This entry describes one TCR beta chain. Within the sample, other DNA sequences also encode this same CDR3. The record originates from a study of blood T cell repertoires in COVID-19. Study-level background: The samples span acute and convalescent COVID-19 from the United States, Italy and Spain. PBMCs, B-cell-depleted T cells, or T cells provided the cDNA or gDNA that made up the material.

The ends lost 9 bases at V and 3 bases at J; junction bases unmatched: 5. Per the germline V gene, CDR1 is MNHEY and CDR2 is SMNVEV (reference sequence). This CDR3 is 13 amino acids long. Per the original data handling: Estimates of nucleated cell counts were drawn from the amplification of reference gene primers. The repertoire was sequenced with immunoSEQ multiplex PCR; TCRdb's copy has only in-frame clones and lacks some. Clonal size and the V and J genes are those of that table, whereas D and trimming came from the DNA. The sample lists about 200,000 clones, roughly 88% occurring once. The V and J genes are TRBV27 and TRBJ2-3, with TRBD2 matching over 8 bases. The sample taken for sequencing was peripheral blood. The origin of this receptor is a human donor in a cohort sampled during active COVID-19. DNA of the CDR3: TGTGCCAGTCGGGGGGGAAGTACAGATACGCAGTATTTT. Encoded protein: CASRGGSTDTQYF.